The 3 T cell receptor beta chains below all came from one sample that was sequenced in a study of spatial heterogeneity in lung cancer. TCRdb re-derived calls from the 5' RACE reads in MiXCR, one entry per CDR3 protein. This table holds 80,000 to 95,000 distinct CDR3 sequences, approximately 8.6% found once. Specified time point: sample taken at primary tumor resection. The study sequenced unsorted whole RNA from tumor, nontumor lung or frozen PBMC. This specimen was PBMCs, taken at surgery. Every receptor here comes from a male donor with early-stage non-small cell lung cancer.

This clonotype has ten or more counts. The genes are TRBV12-3 or TRBV12-4 and TRBJ2-3; 15 bases map to TRBD2. The CDR3 runs to 16 residues. The trim removed 3 bases at V and 4 bases at J, leaving 2 bases unmatched. CDR3 coding DNA: TGTGCCAGCAGTTTTGGACTAGCGGGAGGGTCAGATACGCAGTATTTT. Residues: CASSFGLAGGSDTQYF.

In the case of this clonotype: An end of the junction does not agree with germline; a read error may underlie this. The gene calls are TRBV12-3 or TRBV12-4 and TRBJ2-7; the D gene is possibly TRBD1 (6 bases). This CDR3 region has 12 residues. CDR3 DNA: TGTGCCAGCAGTTTGGGATACAGGGAAGGGAACTTC. Translation: CASSLGYREGNF.

At least ten counts were recorded for this clonotype. This sequence joins TRBV5-4 and TRBJ2-3; D is uncertain. Trimming removed 0 bases from V and 2 bases from J, with 10 bases in between. The CDR3 length is 15 residues. Germline V gene sequence: CDR1 SGHNT, CDR2 YYREEE (reference sequence). In DNA, the CDR3 is TGTGCCAGCAGCTTGGGGGGATCGTTCACAGATACGCAGTATTTT. Amino acid sequence: CASSLGGSFTDTQYF.